The 18 T cell receptor beta chains given below trace back to one sample, sequenced in a study of early T cells in non-severe SARS-CoV-2 infection (dated by TCRdb to 2020 to 2022). Libraries came from 5' RACE. TCRdb lists the instrument as NextSeq 500. In TCRdb, the public reads were trimmed at Q25 with fastp and aligned with MiXCR, with productive beta chains retained. For every CDR3 protein sequence, its rows merge into one entry that carries the most common genes and DNA. Counted in this sample were some 54,000 distinct CDR3 sequences; roughly 9.7% of them appeared once. The ten largest clones add up to roughly 8% of the sample. The sample comprised whole blood. The receptors here all came from an adult who was a healthcare worker with PCR-confirmed SARS-CoV-2 infection or an uninfected control (not recorded which).

This clonotype was seen only a few times. V gene TRBV7-9 combines with J gene TRBJ2-2; tentatively, D is TRBD2 (5 bases). V lost 8 bases and J 4 bases, leaving 8 bases between the germline ends. The CDR3 is 12 residues long. Germline lookup yields CDR1 SEHNR and CDR2 FQNEAQ (reference sequence). Here the CDR3 DNA reads TGTGCCAGCGGACTCTTCACCGGGGAGCTGTTTTTT. It is translated as CASGLFTGELFF.

This clonotype was recorded at least ten times. The chain links TRBV3-1 to TRBJ2-1; D unclear. The V end was cut by 3 bases, the J end by 0 bases, with 9 bases between. The CDR3 length is 15 residues. CDR1 is LGHDT, CDR2 YNNKEL, per germline (reference sequence). CDR3 sequence: CASSQRLLSYNEQFF. In nucleotides, the CDR3 is TGTGCCAGCAGCCAGCGACTCCTCTCCTACAATGAGCAGTTCTTC.

The gene calls are TRBV25-1 and TRBJ1-2; D gene uncertain. The V gene's germline CDR1 is MGHDK and CDR2 SYGVNS. This CDR3 has 12 residues. Trimming took off 4 bases at V and 8 bases at J, with 11 bases between the two ends. DNA of the CDR3: TGTGCCAGCAGTGGTGCAGCGGGAGGCTACACCTTC. Protein: CASSGAAGGYTF.

As to this clonotype: Given a much more abundant clone one base away, this may be a read error. The chain joins TRBV6-1 to TRBJ1-2; 9 bases line up with TRBD1. CDR3 length equals 19 residues. The J segment lost 4 bases and the V segment lost 7 bases, leaving 22 bases of the junction unmatched. The germline gives CDR1 MNHNS, CDR2 SASEGT. The CDR3 DNA sequence: TGTGCCAGCAACCGCCATACCCTCCCCGGGACAGGGTTGGGCTATGGCTACACCTTC. Translated: CASNRHTLPGTGLGYGYTF.

This clonotype was picked up a small number of times. The V gene is TRBV20-1, the J gene TRBJ1-5, with a weak D call TRBD1 (6 bases). V gave up 3 bases and J gave up 7 bases, with 13 bases separating them. CDR1 is DFQATT, CDR2 SNEGSKA, per germline (reference sequence). The CDR3 is made up of 13 amino acids. The CDR3 region is CSARGALSQPQHF. DNA for the CDR3: TGCAGTGCTAGGGGGGCCCTTTCCCAGCCCCAGCATTTT.

This clonotype was found a few times. The chain is built from TRBV11-2 and TRBJ2-3; TRBD2 agrees at 9 bases. With V trimmed by 6 bases and J by 5 bases, 9 bases remained unmatched. Germline V gives CDR1 SGHAT, CDR2 FQNNGV. This CDR3 is built from 15 residues. The CDR3 DNA reads as TGTGCCAGCAGAAAACCGGGACTAGCCGTAGATACGCAGTATTTT. Protein product: CASRKPGLAVDTQYF.

Here the CDR3 DNA reads TGTGCCAGCAGTTTCGGTGCGGGAGTATGGGCGAACACCGGGGAGCTGTTTTTT. It yields the protein CASSFGAGVWANTGELFF. The gene calls are TRBV12-3 or TRBV12-4 and TRBJ2-2; 7 bases agree with TRBD2. CDR3 length: 18 amino acids. V was clipped by 3 bases and J by 0 bases; unmatched bases: 10.

The chain uses TRBV6-4 and TRBJ2-1, with 8 bases aligning to TRBD2. The V gene's germline CDR1 is MRHNA and CDR2 SNTAGT. Trimming at V came to 5 bases and at J to 3 bases, leaving 6 bases not matched to a gene. The CDR3 runs 15 residues. This chain's CDR3 is CASSLLGGDYNEQFF. CDR3 nucleotide sequence: TGTGCCAGCAGTCTCCTCGGGGGGGACTACAATGAGCAGTTCTTC.

The V and J genes are TRBV10-2 and TRBJ2-7; TRBD1 is a possible D gene (6 bases). Per germline, CDR1 WSHSY and CDR2 SAAADI. The CDR3 runs 15 residues. V was clipped by 8 bases and J by 6 bases, with 23 bases between them. In DNA form, the CDR3 reads TGCGCCAGCCTCCAATCAGGGGCGGGTGGAATCGAGCAGTACTTC. It codes for CASLQSGAGGIEQYF.

This clonotype appeared many times. The chain links TRBV18 to TRBJ2-1; 13 positions match TRBD2. The CDR3 is made up of 19 amino acids. The germline CDR1 and CDR2 sequences are KGHSH and LQKENI. V lost 1 base and J lost 6; bases outside the gene matches: 12. This CDR3 reads CASSPRRFGRTSGSNEQFF. As DNA, the CDR3 is TGTGCCAGCTCACCACGTCGGTTTGGAAGGACTAGCGGGAGCAATGAGCAGTTCTTC.

The chain uses TRBV12-3 or TRBV12-4 and TRBJ1-4, with D tentatively TRBD1 (6 bases). V was trimmed by 6 bases and J by 7 bases, leaving 12 bases between them. The CDR3 runs 13 residues. CDR3 sequence (DNA): TGTGCCAGCAGCAGAGACAGGACTGAAAAACTGTTTTTT. This sequence encodes CASSRDRTEKLFF.

This clonotype was detected ten times or more. The junction departs from germline at one end; a sequencing error may be responsible. The chain combines TRBV7-8 with TRBJ1-1; D gene unclear. The CDR3 extends over 14 amino acids. Germline CDR1 and CDR2: SGHVS and FQNEAQ. This CDR3 is CASSLDSRLTKAFF. As DNA, the CDR3 is TGTGCCAGCAGCTTAGACAGTCGGCTCACTAAAGCTTTCTTT. Drawing the rest from reference TRBV7-8 and TRBJ1-1, the complete variable domain is GAGVSQSPRYKVAKRGQDVALRCDPISGHVSLFWYQQALGQGPEFLTYFQNEAQLDKSGLPSDRFFAERPEGSVSTLKIQRTQQEDSAVYLCASSLDSRLTKAFFGQGTRLTVV.

The J gene is TRBJ2-1, the V gene TRBV27, with TRBD2 as a possible D gene (5 bases). There are 14 residues in the CDR3. Trimming pared 5 bases from V and 4 bases from J, leaving 12 bases between. The germline CDR1 and CDR2 sequences are MNHEY and SMNVEV (reference sequence). The CDR3 here is CASSKRGPYNEQFF. The CDR3, as DNA: TGTGCCAGCAGTAAGCGAGGGCCTTACAATGAGCAGTTCTTC.

This clonotype came up many times. The chain employs TRBV6-6 and TRBJ2-7, with TRBD1 matching over 9 bases. Germline V lookup: CDR1 MNHNY, CDR2 SVGAGI (reference sequence). Trimming cost V 5 bases and J 5 bases; bases outside gene matches: 7. The CDR3 covers 14 residues. As DNA, the CDR3 is TGTGCCAGCAGTGGCCCGGGACAGGGCGACGAGCAGTACTTC. It is translated as CASSGPGQGDEQYF.

V and J are TRBV20-1 and TRBJ2-1; D remains unclear. Germline V gene lookup returns CDR1 DFQATT and CDR2 SNEGSKA (reference sequence). The CDR3 covers 14 residues. Trimming cost V 0 bases and J 8 bases, with 14 bases left between them. CDR3 in amino acids: CSARDPGPVDEQFF. CDR3 bases: TGCAGTGCTAGAGATCCCGGTCCCGTCGATGAGCAGTTCTTC.

This chain links TRBV27 with TRBJ2-7, with D hard to call. The CDR3 length is 15 residues. Trimming pared 1 base from V and 3 bases from J, leaving 13 bases between. Germline V gene data show CDR1 as MNHEY and CDR2 as SMNVEV (reference sequence). Written as DNA, the CDR3 is TGTGCCAGCAGTTTATTCAACGGACCGGTCTACGAGCAGTACTTC. Its protein product is CASSLFNGPVYEQYF.

The table lists this clonotype with many counts. V is TRBV5-1 and J is TRBJ1-2, with 7 bases lining up with TRBD1. This CDR3 has 15 amino acids. The germline V gene encodes CDR1 SGHRS and CDR2 YFSETQ. The V and J ends lost 4 bases and 7 bases, in that order; junction bases with no gene match: 13. CDR3 sequence: CASSPTTGSKGGYTF. The CDR3 nucleotides are TGCGCCAGCAGCCCCACGACAGGGTCTAAAGGTGGCTACACCTTC.

This clonotype appeared many times. The J gene is TRBJ2-2, the V gene TRBV10-3; 15 positions agree with TRBD2. Germline assignment: CDR1 ENHRY and CDR2 SYGVKD. The CDR3 length is 16 residues. V was pared by 6 bases and J by 6 bases, with 5 bases of the junction left unmatched. The CDR3: CAISRTSGREAGELFF. CDR3 nucleotide sequence: TGTGCCATCAGCAGGACTAGCGGGAGGGAGGCCGGGGAGCTGTTTTTT.